The rows below give T cell receptor beta chains drawn from one sample of a study of shared clonotypes between healthy human individuals. Here immunoSEQ multiplex PCR was the method, and the copy in TCRdb shows in-frame clones only, minus some. This table has around 600,000 clones, 85% to 95% appearing once. Sequencing used naive CD8+ T cells sorted from blood. Receptors were obtained from a woman aged 25 to 39 in good health. CDR3s include the opening cysteine and the closing phenylalanine or tryptophan.

v_gene	j_gene	CDR3aa
TRBV6-5	TRBJ2-5	CASRAWETQYF
TRBV6-1	TRBJ1-1	CASTSWGSEAFF
TRBV4-1	TRBJ1-4	CASSQTGGVGEKLFF
TRBV7-9	TRBJ2-7	CASSWGGSRVEQYF
TRBV13	TRBJ2-2	CASSPGTGELFF
TRBV5-4	TRBJ1-1	CASSLVGLGFVTEAFF
TRBV4-1	TRBJ1-5	CASSRRLGIVSGNQPQHF
TRBV10-3	TRBJ2-1	CAISESPSGNEQFF
TRBV28	TRBJ2-1	CASSFAGNYNEQFF
TRBV27	TRBJ2-7	CASRLTGAPHEQYF
TRBV19	TRBJ2-2	CASSIALGELFF
TRBV2	TRBJ2-1	CASSEGLAVYNEQFF
TRBV19	TRBJ2-7	CASSIYSGSYEQYF
TRBV13	TRBJ1-1	CASSQGTTEAFF
TRBV27	TRBJ2-1	CASSRIGDEQFF
TRBV2	TRBJ2-7	CASSDGGLVYEQYF
TRBV19	.	CATETGAGEQYF
TRBV10-2	TRBJ1-2	CATPMPGGYGYTF
TRBV28	TRBJ1-1	CASSFRDAAEAFF
TRBV5-6	TRBJ2-7	CASSGGGREQYF
TRBV7-9	TRBJ1-1	CALQATGNTEAFF
TRBV4-1	TRBJ2-1	CASSHPRSGSSYNEQFF
TRBV11-3	TRBJ2-7	CASSRGGPSYEQYF
TRBV7-8	TRBJ2-2	CASSINPGQGNTGELFF
TRBV10-1	TRBJ1-2	CASSESRTGYGYTF